These 15 T cell receptor beta chains were all obtained from the same sample, sequenced in a study of T-cell reconstitution after alpha-beta-depleted transplantation in children. Unique molecular identifiers were built into the TCRbeta library. TCRdb re-derived calls from the PCR reads in MiXCR, one entry per CDR3 protein. The table has about 590,000 distinct CDR3 sequences, under 15% seen once. The sequencing used PBMCs, mostly from graft donor cells, collected 360 days after TCRalphabeta/CD19-depleted stem cell transplant. Receptors originate from a male patient aged 10-17 years who had a stem cell transplant for acute myeloid leukemia, so the T cells may come from the graft donor.

In its sample, this clonotype was seen many times. This chain connects TRBV28 to TRBJ2-1; TRBD2 aligns across 14 bases. Germline V gene lookup returns CDR1 MDHEN and CDR2 SYDVKM. Germline trimming cut 6 bases from V and 8 bases from J; bases unmatched to any gene: 6. This CDR3 region has 15 residues. In DNA form, the CDR3 reads TGTGCCAGCAGGGGGGGACTAGCGGGAGTGGATGAGCAGTTCTTC. It encodes CASRGGLAGVDEQFF.

V is TRBV12-3 or TRBV12-4 and J is TRBJ2-2; 7 nucleotides align to TRBD2. The CDR3 totals 19 residues. V was clipped by 7 bases and J by 5 bases; unmatched bases: 22. The CDR3 sequence: CASTFPRNPDWGGTGELFF. In DNA form, the CDR3 reads TGTGCCAGCACCTTCCCCCGTAACCCCGACTGGGGAGGGACCGGGGAGCTGTTTTTT.

This chain uses TRBV15 with TRBJ2-7, with D perhaps matching TRBD1 or TRBD2 (6 bases each). Trimming stripped 4 bases from V and 6 bases from J, with 25 bases between. Germline V gene lookup returns CDR1 LNHNV and CDR2 YYDKDF (reference sequence). The CDR3 totals 17 residues. The CDR3 sequence is CATSTPLGPGARAEQYF. CDR3 DNA: TGTGCCACCAGCACCCCCCTGGGGCCGGGGGCTAGGGCCGAGCAGTACTTC.

This clonotype was detected many times. This chain uses TRBV7-2 with TRBJ2-7; D not certain. V lost 2 bases, J lost 4 bases, and 6 bases lay in between. CDR3 length: 12 amino acids. Germline V gene data show CDR1 as SGHTA and CDR2 as FQGNSA. As DNA, the CDR3 is TGTGCCAGCAGCTTACTCACGTACGAGCAGTACTTC. Translated, it gives CASSLLTYEQYF.

There are many counts of this clonotype. This chain connects TRBV12-3 or TRBV12-4 to TRBJ2-7, with a tentative D call TRBD2 (7 bases). The V gene lost 1 base and the J gene lost 7 bases, with 32 bases spanning the gap. The CDR3 is made up of 20 amino acids. CDR3 amino acids: CASSLGSLGGWSGGFEEQYF. The DNA of the CDR3 is TGTGCCAGCAGTTTAGGGAGTCTCGGGGGCTGGTCGGGAGGCTTTGAGGAGCAGTACTTC.

This clonotype was detected only a few times. The chain combines TRBV6-2 or TRBV6-3 with TRBJ1-1; D gene uncertain. The length of the CDR3 is 14 residues. Trimming removed 6 bases at V and 1 base at J, with 12 bases between. Per germline, CDR1 MNHEY and CDR2 SVGEGT. CDR3 sequence reads: CASSLVIKNTEAFF. The CDR3 DNA follows: TGTGCCAGCAGCCTAGTAATAAAGAACACTGAAGCTTTCTTT.

This clonotype has more than one count but fewer than ten. The J gene is TRBJ1-1, the V gene TRBV6-5; 7 positions agree with TRBD1. The CDR3 runs to 17 residues. Germline V gene sequence: CDR1 MNHEY, CDR2 SVGAGI. V was pared by 5 bases and J by 0 bases, with 12 bases of the junction left unmatched. CDR3 in amino acids: CASSIRQGGIMNTEAFF. In DNA, the CDR3 is TGTGCCAGCAGTATTCGACAGGGTGGTATCATGAACACTGAAGCTTTCTTT.

This clonotype has a count of ten or more. The chain joins TRBV11-3 to TRBJ2-1; D is uncertain. In germline, CDR1 is SGHNT, CDR2 YENEEA. With 1 base removed from V and 5 bases from J, the gap between germline ends came to 15 bases. The CDR3 loop spans 16 amino acids. The CDR3 nucleotides read TGTGCCAGCAGCTTAGCCCCCGGGCATCCCCACAATGAGCAGTTCTTC. It is translated as CASSLAPGHPHNEQFF.

This clonotype occurred a few times. This sequence joins TRBV20-1 and TRBJ1-3, with D possibly TRBD1 on 5 matching bases. Germline loops: CDR1 DFQATT, CDR2 SNEGSKA (reference sequence). This CDR3 is built from 14 residues. V was pared by 2 bases and J by 0 bases, with 8 bases between. In nucleotides, the CDR3 is TGCAGTGCTAGACAGACAGACTCTGGAAACACCATATATTTT. Its translation: CSARQTDSGNTIYF.

The V and J genes are TRBV12-5 and TRBJ2-2; TRBD2 aligns across 10 bases. The CDR3 extends over 16 amino acids. In germline, CDR1 is LGHNT, CDR2 FRNRAP. J was trimmed by 0 bases and V by 2 bases; bases with no gene match: 0. The CDR3, as DNA: TGTGCTAGTGGTTTGACTAGCGGGACGAACACCGGGGAGCTGTTTTTT. Amino acids: CASGLTSGTNTGELFF.

This clonotype appeared a few times. The chain employs TRBV28 and TRBJ2-7; D gene unclear. The CDR3 has 12 amino acids. Trimming took off 3 bases at V and 3 bases at J, with 6 bases between the two ends. The germline V gene has CDR1 MDHEN and CDR2 SYDVKM. The CDR3 DNA follows: TGTGCCAGCAGTTTCAGGCTCTACGAGCAGTACTTC. It specifies CASSFRLYEQYF. Full variable domain (rest looked up from reference TRBV28 and TRBJ2-7): DVKVTQSSRYLVKRTGEKVFLECVQDMDHENMFWYRQDPGLGLRLIYFSYDVKMKEKGDIPEGYSVSREKKERFSLILESASTNQTSMYLCASSFRLYEQYFGPGTRLTVT.

The gene calls are TRBV27 and TRBJ2-7; either TRBD1 or TRBD2 may fit D (5 bases each). CDR1 is MNHEY and CDR2 is SMNVEV in the germline V gene (reference sequence). CDR3 length equals 19 residues. V was pared by 11 bases and J by 0 bases, with 32 bases between. This CDR3 reads CAPHPRPGTAERGSYEQYF. For the CDR3, the DNA is TGTGCCCCCCACCCCCGACCGGGGACGGCGGAGAGGGGCTCCTACGAGCAGTACTTC.

The chain has TRBV6-9 and TRBJ2-7; 8 nucleotides agree with TRBD1. The CDR3 spans 15 residues. Trimming at V came to 5 bases and at J to 0 bases, leaving 6 bases not matched to a gene. The V gene's germline CDR1 is MNHGY and CDR2 SVAAGI. CDR3 protein: CASSLPGQDSYEQYF. The CDR3 coding sequence is TGTGCCAGCAGTCTTCCGGGACAGGACTCCTACGAGCAGTACTTC.

This clonotype was picked up a small number of times. The V call is TRBV7-2, the J call TRBJ2-1; D might be TRBD2 (6 bases). This CDR3 contains 15 residues. The ends were cut back, 0 bases at V and 6 bases at J, with 12 bases in the middle. Germline loops: CDR1 SGHTA, CDR2 FQGNSA. CDR3 bases: TGTGCCAGCAGCTTAGCAGCGGGTACGTTCAATGAGCAGTTCTTC. Its protein is CASSLAAGTFNEQFF.

This clonotype was counted ten times or more. The chain joins TRBV29-1 to TRBJ2-4, with D uncertain. The ends were cut back, 7 bases at V and 4 bases at J, with 11 bases in the middle. This CDR3 has 12 residues. Germline CDR1 and CDR2: SQVTM and ANQGSEA. CDR3 sequence: CSAQEQKNIQYF. For the CDR3, the DNA is TGCAGCGCCCAGGAGCAGAAAAACATTCAGTACTTC.